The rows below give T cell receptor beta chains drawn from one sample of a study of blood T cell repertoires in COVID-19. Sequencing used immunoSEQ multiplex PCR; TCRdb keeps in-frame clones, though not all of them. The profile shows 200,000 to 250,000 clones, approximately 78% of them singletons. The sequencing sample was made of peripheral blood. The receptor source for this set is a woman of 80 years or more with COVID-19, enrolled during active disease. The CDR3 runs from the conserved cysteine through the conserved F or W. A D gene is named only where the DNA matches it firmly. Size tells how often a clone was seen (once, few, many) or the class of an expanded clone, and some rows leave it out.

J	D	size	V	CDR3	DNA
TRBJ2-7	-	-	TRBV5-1	CASSLATGYEQYF	TGCGCCAGCAGCTTGGCCACAGGGTACGAGCAGTACTTC
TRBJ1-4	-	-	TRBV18	CASSSSRDRNEKLFF	TGTGCCAGCTCATCCTCCCGAGACAGGAATGAAAAACTGTTTTTT
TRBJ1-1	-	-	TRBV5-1	CASSLEGGNTEAFF	TGCGCCAGCAGCTTGGAGGGAGGGAACACTGAAGCTTTCTTT
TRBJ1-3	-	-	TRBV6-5	CASSYSGSGAGNTIYF	TGTGCCAGCAGTTACTCCGGATCGGGGGCTGGAAACACCATATATTTT
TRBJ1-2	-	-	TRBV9	CASSGPGYTF	TGTGCCAGCAGCGGGCCCGGCTACACCTTC
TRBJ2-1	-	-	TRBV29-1	CSVGDIGEQFF	TGCAGCGTGGGTGACATAGGAGAGCAGTTCTTC
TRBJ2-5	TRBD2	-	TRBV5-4	CASSRGGGGQETQYF	TGTGCCAGCAGCCGAGGCGGGGGTGGGCAAGAGACCCAGTACTTC
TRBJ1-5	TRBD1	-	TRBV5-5	CASSLREGARGNQPQHF	TGTGCCAGCAGCTTAAGAGAGGGGGCGAGGGGTAATCAGCCCCAGCATTTT
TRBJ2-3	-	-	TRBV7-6	CASSLAAPDTQYF	TGTGCCAGCAGCTTAGCGGCCCCGGATACGCAGTATTTT
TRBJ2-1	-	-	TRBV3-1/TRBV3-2	CASSQEGGPIEQFF	TGTGCCAGCAGCCAAGAGGGGGGGCCGATTGAGCAGTTCTTC
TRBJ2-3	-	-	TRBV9	CASSPQGGGTDTQYF	TGTGCCAGCAGCCCACAGGGTGGGGGCACAGATACGCAGTATTTT
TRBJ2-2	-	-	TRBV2	CASRGFSGGELFF	TGTGCCAGCCGTGGGTTCTCGGGCGGGGAGCTGTTTTTT
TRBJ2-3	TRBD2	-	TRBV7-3	CASSSGGATDTQYF	TGTGCCAGCAGCTCGGGGGGAGCCACAGATACGCAGTATTTT
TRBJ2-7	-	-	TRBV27	CASAEGVADTHEQYF	TGTGCCAGCGCGGAAGGGGTAGCGGACACCCACGAGCAGTACTTC
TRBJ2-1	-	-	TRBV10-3	CAISPSHRDEQFF	TGTGCCATCAGCCCTAGTCACCGCGATGAGCAGTTCTTC
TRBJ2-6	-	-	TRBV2	CASSRGANVLTF	TGTGCCAGCAGTCGTGGGGCCAACGTCCTGACTTTC
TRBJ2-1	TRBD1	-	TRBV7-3	CASSLEGASMKQFF	TGTGCCAGCAGCTTAGAGGGGGCTTCAATGAAGCAGTTCTTC
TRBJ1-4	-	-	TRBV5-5	CASTRGRSWETNEKLFF	TGTGCCAGCACCCGGGGAAGGTCATGGGAAACTAATGAAAAACTGTTTTTT
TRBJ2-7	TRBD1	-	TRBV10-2	CASSPLQNRGPEQYF	TGCGCCAGCAGCCCCCTCCAAAACAGGGGCCCCGAGCAGTACTTC
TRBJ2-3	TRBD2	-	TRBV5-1	CASTFGSSGGENTQYF	TGCGCCAGCACCTTCGGTAGTAGCGGGGGTGAAAATACGCAGTATTTT
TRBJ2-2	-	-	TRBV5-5	CASSPRGSDTGELFF	TGTGCCAGCAGCCCACGGGGTTCGGACACCGGGGAGCTGTTTTTT
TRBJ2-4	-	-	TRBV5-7	CASSFLGGELAKNIQYF	TGTGCCAGCAGCTTTTTAGGGGGGGAACTAGCCAAAAACATTCAGTACTTC
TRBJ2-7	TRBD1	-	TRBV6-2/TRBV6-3	CASSSVMGTVSYEQYF	TGTGCCAGCAGTTCTGTTATGGGGACAGTAAGCTACGAGCAGTACTTC
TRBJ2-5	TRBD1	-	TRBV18	CASSPLPGQGAQETQYF	TGTGCCAGCTCACCGCTTCCGGGACAGGGGGCCCAAGAGACCCAGTACTTC
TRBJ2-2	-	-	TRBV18	CASSPSGGASGELFF	TGTGCCAGCTCACCGTCGGGGGGCGCCTCCGGGGAGCTGTTTTTT
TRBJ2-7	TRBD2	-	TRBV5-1	CASSFSAGVGEQYF	TGCGCCAGCAGCTTTTCGGCGGGAGTAGGCGAGCAGTACTTC
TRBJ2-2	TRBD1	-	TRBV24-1	CATSDFWGQGTGELFF	TGTGCCACCAGTGATTTTTGGGGACAGGGGACCGGGGAGCTGTTTTTT
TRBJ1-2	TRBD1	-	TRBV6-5	CASSRTGEYYGYTF	TGTGCCAGCAGTCGGACAGGGGAGTATTATGGCTACACCTTC
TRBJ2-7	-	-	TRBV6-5	CASSPGVAYEQYF	TGTGCCAGCAGCCCCGGGGTGGCCTACGAGCAGTACTTC
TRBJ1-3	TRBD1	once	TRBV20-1	CSADRVDTIYF	TGCAGTGCAGACAGGGTAGACACCATATATTTT
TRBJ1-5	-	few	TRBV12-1	CASSFARDRNQPQHF	TGTGCCAGCAGCTTTGCGCGGGACAGAAATCAGCCCCAGCATTTT
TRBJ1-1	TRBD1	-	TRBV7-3	CASSSRGGELDTEAFF	TGTGCCAGCAGCTCAAGAGGGGGCGAGTTGGACACTGAAGCTTTCTTT
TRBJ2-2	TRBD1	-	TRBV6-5	CASKRDRGTGELFF	TGTGCCAGCAAAAGGGACAGGGGAACCGGGGAGCTGTTTTTT
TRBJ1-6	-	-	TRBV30	CAWTRSVINNSPLHF	TGTGCCTGGACACGCAGCGTGATTAATAATTCACCCCTCCACTTT
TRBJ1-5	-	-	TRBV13	CASGKGRDQPQHF	TGTGCCAGCGGAAAGGGGAGGGATCAGCCCCAGCATTTT
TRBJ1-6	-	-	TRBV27	CASSLGENNSPLHF	TGTGCCAGCAGTTTGGGAGAGAATAATTCACCCCTCCACTTT
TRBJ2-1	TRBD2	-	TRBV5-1	CASSSLAGGPGEQFF	TGCGCCAGCAGCTCGCTAGCGGGAGGGCCTGGGGAGCAGTTCTTC
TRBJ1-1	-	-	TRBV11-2	CASSFGAGATTEAFF	TGTGCCAGCAGCTTTGGGGCAGGGGCAACCACTGAAGCTTTCTTT
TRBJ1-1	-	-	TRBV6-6	CATRGGNTEAFF	TGTGCCACTAGGGGGGGGAACACTGAAGCTTTCTTT
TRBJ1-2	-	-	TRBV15	CATSRVEGLAGYTF	TGTGCCACCAGCAGAGTGGAGGGGCTAGCTGGCTACACCTTC
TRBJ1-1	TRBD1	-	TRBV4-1	CASSLLQGAEAFF	TGCGCCAGCAGCCTTCTACAGGGGGCGGAAGCTTTCTTT
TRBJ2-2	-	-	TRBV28	CASSFRRDDGELFF	TGTGCCAGCAGCTTCCGGCGGGATGACGGGGAGCTGTTTTTT
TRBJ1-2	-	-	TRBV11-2	CASSFRQWGYGYTF	TGTGCCAGCAGCTTCCGACAGTGGGGCTATGGCTACACCTTC
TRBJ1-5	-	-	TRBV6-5	CASTFWGGNQPQHF	TGTGCCAGCACCTTTTGGGGGGGCAATCAGCCCCAGCATTTT
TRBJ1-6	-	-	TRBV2	CASSVGGTNSPLHF	TGTGCCAGCAGTGTCGGAGGAACGAATTCACCCCTCCACTTT
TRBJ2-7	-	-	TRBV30	CAWSQGGGLQYF	TGTGCCTGGAGCCAAGGGGGGGGGCTGCAGTACTTC
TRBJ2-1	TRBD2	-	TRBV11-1	CASSLGWLAVEQFF	TGTGCCAGCAGCTTAGGTTGGCTAGCGGTTGAGCAGTTCTTC
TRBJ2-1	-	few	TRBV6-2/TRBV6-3	CASSYGTGVYNEQFF	TGTGCCAGCAGTTACGGGACGGGAGTCTACAATGAGCAGTTCTTC
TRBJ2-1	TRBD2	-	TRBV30	CAWSVWGLAGGEQFF	TGTGCCTGGAGTGTATGGGGACTAGCGGGAGGTGAGCAGTTCTTC